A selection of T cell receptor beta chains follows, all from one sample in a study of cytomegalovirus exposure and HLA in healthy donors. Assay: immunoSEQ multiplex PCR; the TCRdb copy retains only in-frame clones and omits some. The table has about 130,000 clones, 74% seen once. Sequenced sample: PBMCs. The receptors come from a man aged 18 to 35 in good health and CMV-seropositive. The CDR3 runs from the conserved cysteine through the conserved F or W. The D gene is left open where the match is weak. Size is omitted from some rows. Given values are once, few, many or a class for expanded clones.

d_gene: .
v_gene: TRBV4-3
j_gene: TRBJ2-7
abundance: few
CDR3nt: TGCGCCAGCAGCCAAGAGGGGGGCGGGAGAATGGACTACGAGCAGTACTTC
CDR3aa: CASSQEGGGRMDYEQYF

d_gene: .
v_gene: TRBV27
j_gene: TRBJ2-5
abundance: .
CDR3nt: TGTGCCAGCAGTTCCGACTCGGCGTTGGAGACCCAGTACTTC
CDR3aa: CASSSDSALETQYF

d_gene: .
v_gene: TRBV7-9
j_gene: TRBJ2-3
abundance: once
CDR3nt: TGTGCCAGCAGCCGGAGTATCGGGACATCTAGCACAGATACGCAGTATTTT
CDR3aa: CASSRSIGTSSTDTQYF

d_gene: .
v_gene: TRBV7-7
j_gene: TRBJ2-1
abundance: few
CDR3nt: TGTGCTAGCAGCCCAAGGGGCAATTACAATGAGCAGTTCTTC
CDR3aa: CASSPRGNYNEQFF

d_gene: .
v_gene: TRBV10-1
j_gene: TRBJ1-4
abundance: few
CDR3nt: TGCGCCAGCAGATCAGGGGAGGGTAATGAAAAACTGTTTTTT
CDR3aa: CASRSGEGNEKLFF

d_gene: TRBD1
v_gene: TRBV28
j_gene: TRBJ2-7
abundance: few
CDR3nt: TGTGCCAGCTTGACTGGACAGGGCATCCCCTACGAGCAGTACTTC
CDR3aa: CASLTGQGIPYEQYF

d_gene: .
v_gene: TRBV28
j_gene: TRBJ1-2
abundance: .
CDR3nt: TGTGCCAGCAGTTCCAGGGATGGCTACACCTTC
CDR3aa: CASSSRDGYTF

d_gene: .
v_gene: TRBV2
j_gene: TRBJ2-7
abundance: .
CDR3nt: TGTGCCAGCAGCAATATCCTACTTGTACACGAGCAGTACTTC
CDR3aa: CASSNILLVHEQYF

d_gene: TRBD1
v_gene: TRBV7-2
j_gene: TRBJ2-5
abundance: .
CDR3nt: TGTGCCAGCAGCTTAGGGGGACAGGGGGGCGAGACCCAGTACTTC
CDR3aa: CASSLGGQGGETQYF

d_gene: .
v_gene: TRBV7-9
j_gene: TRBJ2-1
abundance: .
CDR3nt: TGTTCCAGCAGCACGGGACTGTATGAGCAGTTCTTC
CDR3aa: CSSSTGLYEQFF

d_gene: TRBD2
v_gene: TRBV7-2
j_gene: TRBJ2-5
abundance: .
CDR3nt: TGTGCCAGCAGCTTAGCTGGGACTAGGCAAGAGACCCAGTACTTC
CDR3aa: CASSLAGTRQETQYF

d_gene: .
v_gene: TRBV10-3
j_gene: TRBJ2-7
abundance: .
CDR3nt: TGTGCCATCAGCTCGACAGGAACCTACGAGCAGTACTTC
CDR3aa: CAISSTGTYEQYF

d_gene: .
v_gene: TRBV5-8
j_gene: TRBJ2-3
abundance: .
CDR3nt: TGTGCCAGCAGCCGAGCGGTACTGCCGACTGGTGATACGCAGTATTTT
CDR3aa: CASSRAVLPTGDTQYF

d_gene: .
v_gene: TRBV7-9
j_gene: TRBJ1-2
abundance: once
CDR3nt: TGTGCCAGCAGCTTGAACACGCTAGACTATGGCTACACCTTC
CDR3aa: CASSLNTLDYGYTF

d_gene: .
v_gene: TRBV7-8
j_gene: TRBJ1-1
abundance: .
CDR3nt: TGTGCCAGCAGCTTAGTTTTAAACACTGAAGCTTTCTTT
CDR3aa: CASSLVLNTEAFF

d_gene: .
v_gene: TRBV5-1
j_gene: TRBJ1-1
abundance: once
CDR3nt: TGCGCCAGCAGCTTGAGAGGCCGCCCCTCCGAAGGTTTCTTT
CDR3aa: CASSLRGRPSEGFF

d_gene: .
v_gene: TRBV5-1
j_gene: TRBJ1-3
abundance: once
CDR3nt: TGCGCCAGCAGCCCCGACAGCCGCTCTGGAAACACCATATATTTT
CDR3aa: CASSPDSRSGNTIYF

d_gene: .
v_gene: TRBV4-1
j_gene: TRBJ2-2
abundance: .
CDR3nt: TGCGCCAGCAGCCAAGACAAGGGGAAGGGCACCGGGGAGCTGTTTTTT
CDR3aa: CASSQDKGKGTGELFF

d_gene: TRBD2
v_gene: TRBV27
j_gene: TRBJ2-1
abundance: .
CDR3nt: TGTGCCAGCAGTACCCCGAGTGGGCGGGGGGTCCCCTATGAGCAGTTCTTC
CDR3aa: CASSTPSGRGVPYEQFF

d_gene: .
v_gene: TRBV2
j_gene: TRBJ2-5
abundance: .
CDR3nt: TGTGCCAGCAGTGAAAATCGAGGACAGGAGACCCAGTACTTC
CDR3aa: CASSENRGQETQYF

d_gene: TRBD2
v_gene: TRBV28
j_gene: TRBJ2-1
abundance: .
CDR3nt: TGTGCCAGCAGCACGTGGACTAGCGGGAGGTTGAGCTCCTACAATGAGCAGTTCTTC
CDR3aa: CASSTWTSGRLSSYNEQFF

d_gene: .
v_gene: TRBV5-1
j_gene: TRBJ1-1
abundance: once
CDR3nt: TGCGCCAGCAGCTTTACGGGACTCGCGGACACTGAAGCTTTCTTT
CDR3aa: CASSFTGLADTEAFF

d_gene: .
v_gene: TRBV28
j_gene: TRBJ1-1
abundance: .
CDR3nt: TGTGCCAGCGGAAGGACAGTGTACACTGAAGCTTTCTTT
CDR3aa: CASGRTVYTEAFF

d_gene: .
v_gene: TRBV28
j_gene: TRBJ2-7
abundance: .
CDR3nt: TGTGCCAGCAGTTTTTCAGCAACTATAAACGAGCAGTACTTC
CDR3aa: CASSFSATINEQYF

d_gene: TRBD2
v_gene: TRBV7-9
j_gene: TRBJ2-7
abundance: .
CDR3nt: TGTGCCAGCAGCTTACCGACTAGCTCCCACGAGCAGTACTTC
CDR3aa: CASSLPTSSHEQYF

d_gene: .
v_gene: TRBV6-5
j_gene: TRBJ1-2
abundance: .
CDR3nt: TGTGCCAGCAGCCCCACTGTACAGGGTCACTATGGCTACACCTTC
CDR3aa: CASSPTVQGHYGYTF

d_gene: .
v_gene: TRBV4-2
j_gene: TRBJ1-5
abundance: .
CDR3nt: TGTGCCAGCAGCCAAGACTCGAATCAGCCCCAGCATTTT
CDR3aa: CASSQDSNQPQHF

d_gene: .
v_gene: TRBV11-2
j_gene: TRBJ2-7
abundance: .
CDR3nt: TGTGCCAGCAGCTCTCTTTATGGGACACGGACCTACGAGCAGTACTTC
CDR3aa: CASSSLYGTRTYEQYF

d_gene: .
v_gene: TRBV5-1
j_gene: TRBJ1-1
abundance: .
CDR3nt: TGCGCCAGCAGCTTGAATCCCCGGGAACTTGAAGCTTTCTTT
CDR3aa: CASSLNPRELEAFF